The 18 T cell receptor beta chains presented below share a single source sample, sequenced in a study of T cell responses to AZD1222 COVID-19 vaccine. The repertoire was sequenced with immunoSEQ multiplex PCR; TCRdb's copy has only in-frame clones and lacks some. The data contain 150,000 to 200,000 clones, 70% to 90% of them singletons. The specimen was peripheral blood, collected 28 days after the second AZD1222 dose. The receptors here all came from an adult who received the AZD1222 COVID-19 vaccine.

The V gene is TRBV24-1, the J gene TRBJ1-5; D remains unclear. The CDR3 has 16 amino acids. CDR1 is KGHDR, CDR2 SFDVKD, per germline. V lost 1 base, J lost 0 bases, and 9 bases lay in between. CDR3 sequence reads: CATSDFASDSNQPQHF. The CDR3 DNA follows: TGTGCCACCAGTGATTTCGCCTCCGATAGCAATCAGCCCCAGCATTTT.

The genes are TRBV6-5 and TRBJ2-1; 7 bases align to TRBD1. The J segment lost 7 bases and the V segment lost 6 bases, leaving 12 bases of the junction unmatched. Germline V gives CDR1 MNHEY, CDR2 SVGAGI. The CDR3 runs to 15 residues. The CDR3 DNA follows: TGTGCCAGCAGATCCCCGGGCAGGGGGACGAATGAGCAGTTCTTC. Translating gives CASRSPGRGTNEQFF.

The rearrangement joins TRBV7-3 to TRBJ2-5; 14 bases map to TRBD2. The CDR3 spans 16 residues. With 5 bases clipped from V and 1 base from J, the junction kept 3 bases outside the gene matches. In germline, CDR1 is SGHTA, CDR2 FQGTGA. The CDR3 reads CASSTGTSGSQETQYF. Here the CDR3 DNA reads TGTGCCAGCAGCACCGGGACTAGCGGGAGCCAAGAGACCCAGTACTTC. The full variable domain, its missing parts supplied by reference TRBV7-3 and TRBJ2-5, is GAGVSQTPSNKVTEKGKYVELRCDPISGHTALYWYRQSLGQGPEFLIYFQGTGAADDSGLPNDRFFAVRPEGSVSTLKIQRTERGDSAVYLCASSTGTSGSQETQYFGPGTRLLVL.

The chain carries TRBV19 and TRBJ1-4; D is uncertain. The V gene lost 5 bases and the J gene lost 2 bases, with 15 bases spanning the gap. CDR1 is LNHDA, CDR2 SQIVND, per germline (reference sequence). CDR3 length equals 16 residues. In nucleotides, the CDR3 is TGTGCCAGTAGTCCCTCCCCGACGTACACTAATGAAAAACTGTTTTTT. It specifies CASSPSPTYTNEKLFF.

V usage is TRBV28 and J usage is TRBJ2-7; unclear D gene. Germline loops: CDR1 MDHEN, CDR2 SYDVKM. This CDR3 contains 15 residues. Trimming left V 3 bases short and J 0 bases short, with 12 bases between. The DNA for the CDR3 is TGTGCCAGCAGTTTTGACCGATTTAACTCCTACGAGCAGTACTTC. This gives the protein CASSFDRFNSYEQYF.

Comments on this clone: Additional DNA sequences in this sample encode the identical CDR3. For the CDR3, the DNA is TGCGCCAGCAGCACGGGACAGGCAGATTCACCCCTCCACTTT. Translated: CASSTGQADSPLHF. The chain couples TRBV5-1 to TRBJ1-6, with 8 bases lining up with TRBD1. The germline V gene encodes CDR1 SGHRS and CDR2 YFSETQ. Trimming cost V 4 bases and J 8 bases; bases outside gene matches: 5. CDR3 length: 14 amino acids.

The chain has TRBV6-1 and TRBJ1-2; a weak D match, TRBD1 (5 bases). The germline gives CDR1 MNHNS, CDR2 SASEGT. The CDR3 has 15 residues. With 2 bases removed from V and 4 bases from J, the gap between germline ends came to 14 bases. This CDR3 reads CASSESGPGLYGYTF. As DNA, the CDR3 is TGTGCCAGCAGTGAATCGGGACCCGGACTCTATGGCTACACCTTC.

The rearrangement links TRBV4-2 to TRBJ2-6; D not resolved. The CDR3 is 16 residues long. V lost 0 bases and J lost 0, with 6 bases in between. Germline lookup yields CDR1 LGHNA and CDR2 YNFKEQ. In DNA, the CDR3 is TGTGCCAGCAGCCAAGATGATTCCTCTGGGGCCAACGTCCTGACTTTC. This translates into CASSQDDSSGANVLTF.

CDR3 bases: TGTGCCAGTAGTGAGACTAGCGGGGCGGTACAGACCCAGTACTTC. Protein: CASSETSGAVQTQYF. The chain links TRBV19 to TRBJ2-5; 11 positions match TRBD2. From germline, CDR1 is LNHDA and CDR2 SQIVND (reference sequence). V lost 5 bases to trimming and J lost 6 bases; unmatched junction nucleotides: 8. The CDR3 contains 15 residues. The full variable domain, with the rest looked up from reference TRBV19 and TRBJ2-5, is DGGITQSPKYLFRKEGQNVTLSCEQNLNHDAMYWYRQDPGQGLRLIYYSQIVNDFQKGDIAEGYSVSREKKESFPLTVTSAQKNPTAFYLCASSETSGAVQTQYFGPGTRLLVL.

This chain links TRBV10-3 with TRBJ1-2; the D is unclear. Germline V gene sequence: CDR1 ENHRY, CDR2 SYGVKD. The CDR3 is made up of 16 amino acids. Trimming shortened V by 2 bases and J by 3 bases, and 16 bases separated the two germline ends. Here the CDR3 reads CAISEPGSPRHYGYTF. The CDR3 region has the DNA TGTGCCATCAGTGAGCCCGGCAGTCCTCGTCACTATGGCTACACCTTC.

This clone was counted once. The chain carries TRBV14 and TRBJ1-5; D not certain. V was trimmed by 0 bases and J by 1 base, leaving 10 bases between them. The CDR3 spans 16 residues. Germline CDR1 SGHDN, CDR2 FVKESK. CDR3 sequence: CASSQEGNGSNQPQHF. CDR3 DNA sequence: TGTGCCAGCAGCCAAGAGGGCAATGGAAGCAATCAGCCCCAGCATTTT.

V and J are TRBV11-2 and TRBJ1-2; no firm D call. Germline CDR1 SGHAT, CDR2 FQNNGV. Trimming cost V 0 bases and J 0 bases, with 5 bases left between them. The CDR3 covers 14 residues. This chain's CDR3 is CASSLDSANYGYTF. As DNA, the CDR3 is TGTGCCAGCAGCTTAGATTCAGCTAACTATGGCTACACCTTC.

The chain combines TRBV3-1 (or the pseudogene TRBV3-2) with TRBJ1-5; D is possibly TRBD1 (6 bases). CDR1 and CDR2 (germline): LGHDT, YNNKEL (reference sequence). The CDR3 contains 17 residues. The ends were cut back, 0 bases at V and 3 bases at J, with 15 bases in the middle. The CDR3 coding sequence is TGTGCCAGCAGCCAAGATAGTGGGGGGGCGACCAATCAGCCCCAGCATTTT. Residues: CASSQDSGGATNQPQHF.

CDR3 sequence reads: CASTAGQSPRDTEAFF. DNA of the CDR3: TGTGCCAGTACTGCCGGACAGTCTCCTAGGGACACTGAAGCTTTCTTT. V gene TRBV19 combines with J gene TRBJ1-1, with D possibly TRBD1 on 6 matching bases. CDR1 is LNHDA, CDR2 SQIVND, per germline (reference sequence). This CDR3 spans 16 amino acids. Between the trimmed V and J ends, which lost 7 bases and 3 bases, there was a span of 21 bases.

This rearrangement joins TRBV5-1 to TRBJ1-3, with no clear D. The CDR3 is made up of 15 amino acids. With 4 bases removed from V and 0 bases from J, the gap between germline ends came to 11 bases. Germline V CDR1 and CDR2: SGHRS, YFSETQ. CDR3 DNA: TGCGCCAGCAGCCTGAGCCGAGTCTCTGGAAACACCATATATTTT. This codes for CASSLSRVSGNTIYF.

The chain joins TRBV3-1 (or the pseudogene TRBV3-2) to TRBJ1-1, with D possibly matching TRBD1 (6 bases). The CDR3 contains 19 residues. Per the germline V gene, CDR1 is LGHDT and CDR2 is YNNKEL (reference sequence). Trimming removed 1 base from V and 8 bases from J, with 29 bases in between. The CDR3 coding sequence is TGTGCCAGCAGCCAAGTTAAACAGGGTTCCTTGGTCGCCGGGGGGGAAGCTTTCTTT. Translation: CASSQVKQGSLVAGGEAFF.

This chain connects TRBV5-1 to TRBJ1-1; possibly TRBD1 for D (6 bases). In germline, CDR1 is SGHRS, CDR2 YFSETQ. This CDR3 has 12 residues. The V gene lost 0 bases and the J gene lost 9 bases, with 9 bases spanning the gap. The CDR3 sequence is CASSLEQGKAFF. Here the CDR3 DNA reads TGCGCCAGCAGCTTGGAACAGGGTAAAGCTTTCTTT. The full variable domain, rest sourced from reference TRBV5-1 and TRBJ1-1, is KAGVTQTPRYLIKTRGQQVTLSCSPISGHRSVSWYQQTPGQGLQFLFEYFSETQRNKGNFPGRFSGRQFSNSRSEMNVSTLELGDSALYLCASSLEQGKAFFGQGTRLTVV.

CDR3 loop: CSVGSRQGSTGELFF. CDR3 nucleotides: TGCAGCGTGGGCAGTCGCCAGGGCTCCACCGGGGAGCTGTTTTTT. The chain employs TRBV29-1 and TRBJ2-2, with TRBD1 as a possible D gene (5 bases). The V end lost 6 bases, the J end lost 4 bases, and 18 bases lay between the germline ends. The CDR3 contains 15 residues. Germline assignment: CDR1 SQVTM and CDR2 ANQGSEA.